This T cell receptor beta chain was recorded in a study of regulatory T cells in long-lasting Graves disease. Study observations and caveats: TRBV28 was favored in persistent disease, as were TRBJ1-2 and TRBJ2-5.

Noted time point: newly diagnosed GD, antithyroid drugs for less than 3 months. From RNA extracted from PBMCs, the TCR library was made. Roughly 9 milliliters of peripheral blood were taken and placed in EDTA tubes. CDR1 and CDR2 (germline): SGHRS, YFSETQ. The CDR3 runs 14 residues. V was cut by 4 bases and J by 5 bases, with 12 bases left in between. The authors built TCR beta libraries using iRepertoire HTBI primers and Arm-PCR of CDR3 regions. Original methodology: Gene usage covered 62 TRBV and more than 13 TRBJ segments. TCRdb reprocessed the multiplex PCR reads via MiXCR and lists one record per CDR3 protein. The authors' filters were not applied to this entry. Of 250,000 to 300,000 distinct CDR3 sequences listed, 18% are singletons. There are many counts of this clonotype. Its target is not known. These data were also reused for a study on T cells in Graves' hyperthyroidism and ophthalmopathy.

The clonotype was recovered from a woman in her twenties or thirties with Graves disease. The chain employs TRBV5-1 and TRBJ1-4, with a possible D match to TRBD1 (5 bases). The sample was peripheral blood mononuclear cells (PBMCs), taken at new diagnosis, from a patient treated with antithyroid drugs. The CDR3 DNA sequence: TGCGCCAGCAGCCCGGGACCGAGCAATGAAAAACTGTTTTTT. Its translation is CASSPGPSNEKLFF.